These 23 T cell receptor beta chains were sequenced from one sample in a study of blood T cell repertoires in COVID-19. Profiling relied on immunoSEQ multiplex PCR, and the TCRdb table lists in-frame clones only, not all of them. Seen here are around 95,000 clones, 80% observed once, and the top ten hold under 35%. The sequenced material came from peripheral blood. The receptors here all came from a man aged 65 to 85 with active or convalescent COVID-19.

This chain joins TRBV9 and TRBJ2-6, with 13 bases fitting TRBD2. The CDR3 has 19 residues. After removal of 4 bases from V and 0 bases from J, the junction contained 7 bases not matched to a gene. The germline V gene has CDR1 SGDLS and CDR2 YYNGEE. CDR3 coding DNA: TGTGCCAGCAGCCGGACTAGCGGGGGCTATAGCTCTGGGGCCAACGTCCTGACTTTC. This sequence encodes CASSRTSGGYSSGANVLTF.

V is TRBV28 and J is TRBJ2-7, with D perhaps matching TRBD1 (6 bases). Trimming pared 7 bases from V and 1 base from J, leaving 14 bases between. The CDR3 length is 14 residues. Germline CDR1 and CDR2: MDHEN and SYDVKM. Written as DNA, the CDR3 is TGTGCCAGCACCTTAGGGCAGGGGTCCTACGAGCAGTACTTC. It translates to CASTLGQGSYEQYF.

V usage is TRBV6-5 and J usage is TRBJ2-7; 11 bases are a match to TRBD2. CDR3 length: 15 amino acids. Germline V gives CDR1 MNHEY, CDR2 SVGAGI. V shed 7 bases and J 3 bases; nucleotides not matched to a gene: 8. As DNA, the CDR3 is TGTGCCAGCAAAGACCTAGCGGGAGGTATCTACGAGCAGTACTTC. Protein sequence: CASKDLAGGIYEQYF.

This clone was detected only a few times. The J gene is TRBJ1-2, the V gene TRBV5-4; D may be TRBD1 (6 bases). This CDR3 has 15 amino acids. Germline lookup yields CDR1 SGHNT and CDR2 YYREEE (reference sequence). V was cut by 4 bases and J by 4 bases, with 17 bases left in between. CDR3 protein: CASSLGGVRSYGYTF. CDR3 DNA sequence: TGTGCCAGCAGCCTAGGGGGGGTAAGGAGCTATGGCTACACCTTC.

The gene calls are TRBV29-1 and TRBJ2-1; possibly TRBD2 for D (6 bases). CDR3 length equals 14 residues. V was cut by 4 bases and J by 6 bases, with 16 bases left in between. The germline V gene encodes CDR1 SQVTM and CDR2 ANQGSEA. CDR3 nucleotide sequence: TGCAGCGTTGGTGGCCGGGGAGGCAGCAATGAGCAGTTCTTC. As protein: CSVGGRGGSNEQFF.

The chain is built from TRBV5-8 and TRBJ1-5; D gene ambiguous. V lost 2 bases, J lost 3 bases, and 9 bases lay in between. Germline CDR1 reads SGHTS; CDR2 reads YDEGEE. This CDR3 region has 14 residues. The CDR3 reads CASSFYRTNQPQHF. The CDR3 DNA is TGTGCCAGCAGCTTCTACAGAACCAATCAGCCCCAGCATTTT.

This clone is a singleton in its sample. This rearrangement joins TRBV5-1 to TRBJ1-4; 8 bases are a match to TRBD1. This CDR3 has 14 amino acids. V lost 3 bases, J lost 8 bases, and 6 bases stayed unmatched. Per germline, CDR1 SGHRS and CDR2 YFSETQ. DNA of the CDR3: TGCGCCAGCAGCTCCGGACAGGGTGGGGAAAAACTGTTTTTT. Amino acids: CASSSGQGGEKLFF.

The rearrangement links TRBV6-5 to TRBJ1-5, with D unclear. V gave up 5 bases and J gave up 5 bases, with 13 bases separating them. Germline V CDR1 and CDR2: MNHEY, SVGAGI. This CDR3 has 14 amino acids. In DNA, the CDR3 is TGTGCCAGCAGTCCCCGTGGGCCCGATCAGCCCCAGCATTTT. The encoded protein is CASSPRGPDQPQHF.

This sequence joins TRBV5-5 and TRBJ1-5, with TRBD1 matching 9 bases. Germline values: CDR1 SGHKS, CDR2 YYEKEE (reference sequence). The CDR3 spans 15 residues. V shed 2 bases, J shed 4 bases, and the junction held 4 bases outside the gene matches. The CDR3 loop reads CASSFPGQGNQPQHF. The CDR3 coding sequence is TGTGCCAGCAGCTTTCCGGGACAGGGAAATCAGCCCCAGCATTTT.

The V and J genes are TRBV12-3 or TRBV12-4 and TRBJ1-2, with 7 positions matching TRBD1. CDR3 length: 12 amino acids. J lost 5 bases, V lost 10 bases, and 7 bases had no gene match. DNA of the CDR3: TGTGCCACCCAACAGGGGATTTATGGCTACACCTTC. Residues: CATQQGIYGYTF.

The V call is TRBV3-1 (or the pseudogene TRBV3-2), the J call TRBJ2-5, with 9 bases that match TRBD1. The J segment lost 5 bases and the V segment lost 1 base, leaving 8 bases of the junction unmatched. Germline values: CDR1 LGHDT, CDR2 YNNKEL (reference sequence). This CDR3 comprises 16 residues. The CDR3 nucleotides read TGTGCCAGCAGCCAAGTGGGGACAGGGCAGGAGGAGACCCAGTACTTC. It yields the protein CASSQVGTGQEETQYF.

This clone was observed at least ten times. V and J are TRBV7-2 and TRBJ2-1; 7 positions match TRBD2. The germline CDR1 and CDR2 sequences are SGHTA and FQGNSA. CDR3 size: 19 residues. V shed 5 bases, J shed 4 bases, and the junction held 20 bases outside the gene matches. CDR3 region: CASSGWGGRGGTLYNEQFF. Here the CDR3 DNA reads TGTGCCAGCAGCGGATGGGGGGGACGCGGGGGAACCCTATACAATGAGCAGTTCTTC.

The J gene is TRBJ2-5, the V gene TRBV25-1; tentative D call: TRBD2 (6 bases). V lost 4 bases to trimming and J lost 5 bases, with 11 bases between them. Germline CDR1 reads MGHDK; CDR2 reads SYGVNS. The CDR3 consists of 13 residues. The CDR3 DNA follows: TGTGCCAGCAGTGCGACCCGGGGGGAGACCCAGTACTTC. Encoded protein: CASSATRGETQYF.

This chain joins TRBV5-1 and TRBJ1-2, with a tentative D call TRBD1 (5 bases). Between the trimmed V and J ends, which lost 4 bases and 4 bases, there was a span of 17 bases. Looked up from germline, CDR1 is SGHRS and CDR2 is YFSETQ. CDR3 size: 15 residues. DNA of the CDR3: TGCGCCAGCAGCGCGGACACGGGTATGTTCTATGGCTACACCTTC. Translated: CASSADTGMFYGYTF.

This chain joins TRBV24-1 and TRBJ2-2; D unclear. V gave up 6 bases and J gave up 3 bases, with 10 bases separating them. CDR1 and CDR2 (germline): KGHDR, SFDVKD. The CDR3 has 14 amino acids. CDR3 coding DNA: TGTGCCACCAGTCGTAGTGAAGACACCGGGGAGCTGTTTTTT. This codes for CATSRSEDTGELFF.

The chain links TRBV19 to TRBJ1-1; unclear D gene. The V end lost 0 bases, the J end lost 0 bases, and 8 bases lay between the germline ends. Germline V gene sequence: CDR1 LNHDA, CDR2 SQIVND (reference sequence). CDR3 size: 15 residues. This CDR3 reads CASSIDTSMNTEAFF. As DNA, the CDR3 is TGTGCCAGTAGTATAGATACGTCTATGAACACTGAAGCTTTCTTT.

The chain joins TRBV3-1 (or the pseudogene TRBV3-2) to TRBJ1-2, with 7 bases that match TRBD1. In germline, CDR1 is LGHDT, CDR2 YNNKEL (reference sequence). Trimming at V came to 6 bases and at J to 4 bases, leaving 8 bases not matched to a gene. The CDR3 sequence is 14 residues long. In nucleotides, the CDR3 is TGTGCCAGCAGAGGGACAGTTCGAGTCTATGGCTACACCTTC. Protein sequence: CASRGTVRVYGYTF.

This clone showed up many times. The chain couples TRBV4-3 to TRBJ1-6; 7 bases align to TRBD1. CDR3 length: 17 amino acids. V lost 0 bases, J lost 9 bases, and 11 bases stayed unmatched. Germline assignment: CDR1 LGHNA and CDR2 YSLEER. The CDR3: CASSQETGSVLGSPLHF. As DNA, the CDR3 is TGCGCCAGCAGCCAAGAGACAGGGTCGGTATTGGGTTCACCCCTCCACTTT.

This chain links TRBV11-2 with TRBJ2-2; D is perhaps TRBD1 (5 bases). Germline CDR1 reads SGHAT; CDR2 reads FQNNGV. The CDR3 is made up of 15 amino acids. V lost 4 bases, J lost 0 bases, and 9 bases lay in between. CDR3 in DNA: TGTGCCAGCAGCTCCCAAGGGGCGAACACCGGGGAGCTGTTTTTT. As protein: CASSSQGANTGELFF.

This chain links TRBV9 with TRBJ2-3, with TRBD2 matching over 14 bases. CDR3 size: 19 residues. After removal of 4 bases from V and 2 bases from J, the junction contained 12 bases not matched to a gene. CDR1 SGDLS and CDR2 YYNGEE come from the germline V gene. The CDR3 DNA is TGTGCCAGCAGCCTGGGGACTAGCGGGAGAGTAGGATTCACAGATACGCAGTATTTT. The encoded protein is CASSLGTSGRVGFTDTQYF. Together with reference TRBV9 and TRBJ2-3, the CDR3 gives the full variable domain: DSGVTQTPKHLITATGQRVTLRCSPRSGDLSVYWYQQSLDQGLQFLIQYYNGEERAKGNILERFSAQQFPDLHSELNLSSLELGDSALYFCASSLGTSGRVGFTDTQYFGPGTRLTVL.

J is TRBJ1-3 and V is TRBV6-2 or TRBV6-3; D ambiguous. There are 16 residues in the CDR3. CDR1 and CDR2 (germline): MNHEY, SVGEGT. Trimming removed 0 bases from V and 4 bases from J, with 13 bases in between. CDR3 coding DNA: TGTGCCAGCAGTTACTCGGCGCGGGCCGGAGGAAACACCATATATTTT. It codes for CASSYSARAGGNTIYF.

This sequence joins TRBV5-1 and TRBJ2-5, with 7 positions matching TRBD2. The CDR3 is 14 residues long. Trimming took 1 base from V and 4 from J; bases not matched to a gene: 4. Germline CDR1 reads SGHRS; CDR2 reads YFSETQ. CDR3 sequence: CASSLMPGGETQYF. CDR3 coding DNA: TGCGCCAGCAGCTTGATGCCGGGGGGAGAGACCCAGTACTTC.

This sequence joins TRBV7-9 and TRBJ1-2; 9 bases are a match to TRBD1. The CDR3 totals 13 residues. Unmatched junction bases numbered 6, after V lost 5 bases and J lost 8 bases. Germline CDR1 reads SEHNR; CDR2 reads FQNEAQ (reference sequence). In DNA, the CDR3 is TGTGCCAGCAGCGTGGGACAGGGCGGCGGCTACACCTTC. Encoded protein: CASSVGQGGGYTF.